The 32 T cell receptor beta chains presented below share a single source sample, sequenced in a study of cytomegalovirus exposure and HLA in healthy donors. Amplification used 60 Vbeta primers and 13 Jbeta primers. Sequencing used immunoSEQ multiplex PCR; TCRdb keeps in-frame clones, though not all of them. The top ten clones hold more than 0.9% of a sample with fewer than 200,000 clones, around 86% of them seen once. The sample taken for sequencing was PBMCs. Source of these receptors: a girl aged 2-10 years in good health and CMV-seropositive.

The rearrangement joins TRBV27 to TRBJ2-7; 8 bases align to TRBD2. Germline lookup yields CDR1 MNHEY and CDR2 SMNVEV (reference sequence). The CDR3 covers 13 residues. The V gene end was trimmed by 6 bases and the J gene end by 6 bases; junction bases not matched to a gene: 7. DNA for the CDR3: TGTGCCAGCAGCTCCGGGACTAGTGGCGAGCAGTACTTC. It yields the protein CASSSGTSGEQYF.

The V gene is TRBV7-3, the J gene TRBJ2-1; TRBD2 is a possible D gene (6 bases). Germline assignment: CDR1 SGHTA and CDR2 FQGTGA. The CDR3 covers 16 residues. Between the trimmed V and J ends, which lost 1 base and 5 bases, there was a span of 15 bases. Written as DNA, the CDR3 is TGTGCCAGCAGCTTAAGGCGGGCTAGCGCCAACAATGAGCAGTTCTTC. Its translation is CASSLRRASANNEQFF.

This clone was observed a few times. V and J are TRBV28 and TRBJ1-2; a weak D match, TRBD1 (5 bases). V was pared by 2 bases and J by 2 bases, with 6 bases between. This CDR3 is built from 13 residues. The germline gives CDR1 MDHEN, CDR2 SYDVKM. CDR3 region: CASSLRGNYGYTF. As DNA, the CDR3 is TGTGCCAGCAGTTTACGGGGGAACTATGGCTACACCTTC.

This clone was seen just once. This chain's CDR3 is CAWSVGRLAGGGETQYF. The CDR3 DNA sequence: TGTGCCTGGAGTGTAGGGCGGCTAGCGGGAGGTGGGGAGACCCAGTACTTC. This chain uses TRBV30 with TRBJ2-5; TRBD2 aligns across 11 bases. The CDR3 loop spans 17 amino acids. Germline V lookup: CDR1 GTSNPN, CDR2 SVGIG (reference sequence). With 0 bases clipped from V and 5 bases from J, the junction kept 11 bases outside the gene matches.

J is TRBJ1-1 and V is TRBV2; D is undetermined. This CDR3 comprises 16 residues. V was trimmed by 6 bases and J by 2 bases, leaving 19 bases between them. Germline values: CDR1 SNHLY, CDR2 FYNNEI. The CDR3: CASSLRVMTENTEAFF. In nucleotides, the CDR3 is TGTGCCAGCAGCCTGAGGGTAATGACCGAAAACACTGAAGCTTTCTTT.

The chain couples TRBV4-1 to TRBJ1-5; no clear D. Trimming cost V 1 base and J 1 base, with 8 bases left between them. The germline V gene encodes CDR1 MGHRA and CDR2 YSYEKL. The CDR3 runs 15 residues. In nucleotides, the CDR3 is TGCGCCAGCAGCCAAGCCGGGGAAAGCAATCAGCCCCAGCATTTT. Translation gives CASSQAGESNQPQHF.

J is TRBJ1-4 and V is TRBV28; possible D gene TRBD1, 6 bases. The length of the CDR3 is 14 residues. CDR1 is MDHEN and CDR2 is SYDVKM in the germline V gene. V dropped 5 bases and J dropped 8 bases, with 15 bases sitting between them. The CDR3 sequence is CASSENRVREKLFF. The CDR3 nucleotides are TGTGCCAGCAGTGAAAACAGGGTTCGCGAAAAACTGTTTTTT.

This clone has only a few counts. The chain links TRBV27 to TRBJ1-2, with 8 bases that match TRBD1. The CDR3 extends over 15 amino acids. The germline CDR1 and CDR2 sequences are MNHEY and SMNVEV (reference sequence). The junction had 6 bases not matched to a gene; V was cut back by 2 bases and J by 4 bases. This CDR3 is CASSLKGQASYGYTF. The CDR3 DNA reads as TGTGCCAGCAGTTTAAAGGGACAGGCGTCCTATGGCTACACCTTC.

This clone was seen a handful of times. This sequence joins TRBV6-4 and TRBJ2-3, with 12 bases fitting TRBD2. This CDR3 spans 15 amino acids. The germline gives CDR1 MRHNA, CDR2 SNTAGT. After removal of 4 bases from V and 4 bases from J, the junction contained 3 bases not matched to a gene. CDR3 loop: CASSGLAGAPDTQYF. CDR3 in DNA: TGTGCCAGCAGTGGACTAGCGGGAGCCCCAGATACGCAGTATTTT.

This clone showed up just a few times. This chain joins TRBV6-6 and TRBJ2-5; 7 nucleotides line up with TRBD1. The DNA matches TRBJ2-7 better at its end, which makes the J call doubtful. The CDR3 has 16 residues. CDR1 is MNHNY, CDR2 SVGAGI, per germline (reference sequence). CDR3 in amino acids: CASTWVPGGESYEQYF. CDR3 in DNA: TGTGCCAGCACCTGGGTCCCAGGGGGTGAGTCCTACGAGCAGTACTTC.

The genes are TRBV10-3 and TRBJ2-3; 9 positions agree with TRBD1. Germline CDR1 ENHRY, CDR2 SYGVKD. Losses at the gene ends were 4 bases for V and 3 bases for J; bases not matched to a gene: 2. The length of the CDR3 is 14 residues. CDR3 coding DNA: TGTGCCATCAGTGGGACAGGGGCTACAGATACGCAGTATTTT. Translating it yields CAISGTGATDTQYF.

The chain combines TRBV25-1 with TRBJ1-2, with D maybe TRBD1 (5 bases). The length of the CDR3 is 15 residues. CDR1 and CDR2 from the germline V gene are MGHDK and SYGVNS. V was shortened by 3 bases and J by 1 base, with 12 bases between the two germline ends. DNA for the CDR3: TGTGCCAGCAGTGACGGCAGGGCCCTTAACTATGGCTACACCTTC. This gives the protein CASSDGRALNYGYTF.

V usage is TRBV9 and J usage is TRBJ2-3; tentatively, D is TRBD2 (6 bases). Trimming cost V 0 bases and J 0 bases, with 11 bases left between them. This CDR3 is built from 16 residues. In germline, CDR1 is SGDLS, CDR2 YYNGEE. In DNA, the CDR3 is TGTGCCAGCAGCGTAGGGGGCGGGGTGAGCACAGATACGCAGTATTTT. Translating gives CASSVGGGVSTDTQYF.

The genes are TRBV5-6 and TRBJ1-2, with TRBD1 matching over 7 bases. This CDR3 has 14 amino acids. The V segment lost 4 bases and the J segment 1 base; nucleotides outside the gene matches: 4. CDR1 and CDR2 from the germline V gene are SGHDT and YYEEEE. CDR3 sequence: CASSRDRDNYGYTF. The DNA of the CDR3 is TGTGCCAGCAGCCGCGACAGGGATAACTATGGCTACACCTTC.

This clone was seen a single time. This chain uses TRBV5-6 with TRBJ2-7; 9 bases line up with TRBD1. The germline V gene encodes CDR1 SGHDT and CDR2 YYEEEE. V lost 3 bases to trimming and J lost 3 bases; unmatched junction nucleotides: 7. The CDR3 runs 15 residues. The CDR3 region has the DNA TGTGCCAGCAGCTGGGGGACAGGGAGTGTCTACGAGCAGTACTTC. Residues: CASSWGTGSVYEQYF.

The rearrangement links TRBV5-1 to TRBJ2-7; D is perhaps TRBD2 (5 bases). The CDR3 length is 12 residues. Trimming stripped 5 bases from V and 3 bases from J, with 9 bases between. The germline CDR1 and CDR2 sequences are SGHRS and YFSETQ. The CDR3 here is CASSREGYEQYF. In nucleotides, the CDR3 is TGCGCCAGCAGTCGTGAGGGCTACGAGCAGTACTTC.

The rearrangement links TRBV30 to TRBJ2-5; D possibly corresponds to TRBD1 (5 bases). Germline CDR1 is GTSNPN and CDR2 is SVGIG (reference sequence). V gave up 0 bases and J gave up 5 bases, with 13 bases separating them. The CDR3 contains 14 residues. The CDR3 reads CAWSVKRGSETQYF. The CDR3 nucleotides are TGTGCCTGGAGTGTAAAAAGGGGCAGTGAGACCCAGTACTTC.

V and J are TRBV4-1 and TRBJ2-7, with a tentative D call TRBD2 (5 bases). The CDR3 has 17 residues. Between the trimmed V and J ends, which lost 3 bases and 4 bases, there was a span of 22 bases. Germline V CDR1 and CDR2: MGHRA, YSYEKL. Written as DNA, the CDR3 is TGCGCCAGCAGCCAGATCAGCCTCGGACTGGTGGAATACGAGCAGTACTTC. Encoded protein: CASSQISLGLVEYEQYF.

V is TRBV6-5 and J is TRBJ2-3; 7 nucleotides line up with TRBD1. CDR1 is MNHEY and CDR2 is SVGAGI in the germline V gene. Losses at the gene ends were 5 bases for V and 6 bases for J; bases not matched to a gene: 11. The CDR3 is 15 residues long. The CDR3 nucleotides read TGTGCCAGCAGTACCCTAGGGACAGCCTCGGATACGCAGTATTTT. It specifies CASSTLGTASDTQYF.

CDR3 loop: CSVPSGQLGRAFF. DNA of the CDR3: TGCAGCGTCCCATCGGGACAGCTCGGGCGAGCTTTCTTT. The J gene is TRBJ1-1, the V gene TRBV29-1; 7 positions agree with TRBD1. Unmatched junction bases numbered 14, after V lost 6 bases and J lost 10 bases. CDR3 length: 13 residues. The germline V gene has CDR1 SQVTM and CDR2 ANQGSEA.

This clone was seen a few times. This chain uses TRBV4-1 with TRBJ2-3; 12 bases fit TRBD2. This CDR3 region has 16 residues. V lost 4 bases to trimming and J lost 6 bases; unmatched junction nucleotides: 8. Germline V CDR1 and CDR2: MGHRA, YSYEKL. Written as DNA, the CDR3 is TGCGCCAGCAGCCCCTGGACTAGCGGGACGCGCGATACGCAGTATTTT. Translation gives CASSPWTSGTRDTQYF.

The rearrangement links TRBV5-1 to TRBJ2-1; D might be TRBD1 (5 bases). Trimming stripped 0 bases from V and 0 bases from J, with 7 bases between. From germline, CDR1 is SGHRS and CDR2 YFSETQ. The CDR3 extends over 15 amino acids. CDR3: CASSLDRTSYNEQFF. The CDR3 nucleotides read TGCGCCAGCAGCTTGGACAGGACCTCCTACAATGAGCAGTTCTTC.

The chain uses TRBV5-4 and TRBJ1-1; a possible D gene is TRBD1 (6 bases). CDR1 and CDR2 (germline): SGHNT, YYREEE (reference sequence). CDR3 length equals 13 residues. V was shortened by 3 bases and J by 4 bases, with 10 bases between the two germline ends. The CDR3 loop is CASSSDRSTEAFF. In DNA, the CDR3 is TGTGCCAGCAGCTCCGACAGGTCCACTGAAGCTTTCTTT. The complete variable domain, with remaining parts taken from reference TRBV5-4 and TRBJ1-1, reads ETGVTQSPTHLIKTRGQQVTLRCSSQSGHNTVSWYQQALGQGPQFIFQYYREEENGRGNFPPRFSGLQFPNYSSELNVNALELDDSALYLCASSSDRSTEAFFGQGTRLTVV.

This clone was counted a single time. Because it lacks the conserved phenylalanine or tryptophan at the end, this CDR3 is likely a read error. It is unclear where the CDR3 begins or ends on the DNA, so no DNA is shown, and the CDR3 is as TCRdb lists it. The chain has TRBV19 and TRBJ1-6; the table's D call of TRBD1 was not tested on the DNA. Germline values: CDR1 LNHDA, CDR2 SQIVND (reference sequence). A total of 10 residues make up the CDR3, ends included. The CDR3 is CASVLPAGTG.

V and J are TRBV7-9 and TRBJ1-2; 9 bases are a match to TRBD1. V lost 3 bases to trimming and J lost 4 bases; unmatched junction nucleotides: 9. The length of the CDR3 is 16 residues. In germline, CDR1 is SEHNR, CDR2 FQNEAQ (reference sequence). This CDR3 reads CASSFQWDREFYGYTF. The CDR3 DNA is TGTGCCAGCAGCTTTCAGTGGGACAGGGAGTTCTATGGCTACACCTTC.

The chain couples TRBV10-3 to TRBJ2-5; 7 bases are shared with TRBD2. Germline V gene data show CDR1 as ENHRY and CDR2 as SYGVKD. J lost 11 bases, V lost 0 bases, and 15 bases had no gene match. The CDR3 spans 16 residues. Here the CDR3 reads CAISESKAGTDPIQYF. In nucleotides, the CDR3 is TGTGCCATCAGTGAGTCGAAAGCGGGAACGGATCCCATACAGTACTTC.

Only one count was recorded for this clone. The chain uses TRBV30 and TRBJ2-6; D gene unclear. There are 14 residues in the CDR3. Deletions cut 8 bases from V and 0 bases from J, with 11 bases between. Germline V gene sequence: CDR1 GTSNPN, CDR2 SVGIG (reference sequence). The chain's CDR3 is CARGMGSGANVLTF. The DNA for the CDR3 is TGTGCCCGCGGTATGGGCTCTGGGGCCAACGTCCTGACTTTC.

The table lists this clone with a count of one. The rearrangement uses TRBV11-2 and TRBJ1-2, with 9 bases that match TRBD1. The CDR3 runs 14 residues. Germline CDR1 and CDR2: SGHAT and FQNNGV. With V trimmed by 0 bases and J by 8 bases, 4 bases remained unmatched. The CDR3 protein is CASSLDGTGYGYTF. DNA for the CDR3: TGTGCCAGCAGCTTAGATGGGACAGGGTACGGCTACACCTTC.

The chain employs TRBV30 and TRBJ2-2, with a possible D match to TRBD1 (6 bases). With 7 bases removed from V and 7 bases from J, the gap between germline ends came to 13 bases. The CDR3 is 12 residues long. Per the germline V gene, CDR1 is GTSNPN and CDR2 is SVGIG (reference sequence). CDR3 nucleotides: TGTGCCTTCAGACAGGCCGTCGGGGAGCTGTTTTTT. Protein: CAFRQAVGELFF.

The rearrangement uses TRBV4-1 and TRBJ1-1; TRBD1 aligns across 10 bases. Trimming removed 1 base from V and 5 bases from J; junction bases left unmatched: 7. The CDR3 sequence is 16 residues long. CDR1 MGHRA and CDR2 YSYEKL come from the germline V gene. The CDR3 DNA reads TGCGCCAGCAGCCAAGTGGGACAGGGGTCTCGGACTGAAGCTTTCTTT. It translates to CASSQVGQGSRTEAFF.

The chain has TRBV14 and TRBJ1-1; possible D gene TRBD1, 5 bases. Germline V gene data show CDR1 as SGHDN and CDR2 as FVKESK. Trimming left V 0 bases short and J 7 bases short, with 18 bases between. The CDR3 is 16 residues long. As DNA, the CDR3 is TGTGCCAGCAGCCAAGATGTTTGGGGGGTGGACGGTGAAGCTTTCTTT. Protein: CASSQDVWGVDGEAFF. Based on the CDR3 plus reference TRBV14 and TRBJ1-1, the full variable domain is EAGVTQFPSHSVIEKGQTVTLRCDPISGHDNLYWYRRVMGKEIKFLLHFVKESKQDESGMPNNRFLAERTGGTYSTLKVQPAELEDSGVYFCASSQDVWGVDGEAFFGQGTRLTVV.

The rearrangement links TRBV30 to TRBJ1-1, with D maybe TRBD1 (5 bases). Between the trimmed V and J ends, which lost 5 bases and 5 bases, there was a span of 21 bases. The CDR3 loop spans 15 amino acids. The germline V gene encodes CDR1 GTSNPN and CDR2 SVGIG (reference sequence). This CDR3 is CAWRTQGTKGTEAFF. CDR3 coding DNA: TGTGCCTGGCGTACCCAGGGAACCAAGGGTACTGAAGCTTTCTTT.